Shown below are 8 T cell receptor beta chains from a single sample sequenced in a study of long-term antiretroviral therapy in people with HIV. Samples were assayed with immunoSEQ v3.0 at survey level. The method was immunoSEQ multiplex PCR; TCRdb's version includes in-frame clones alone and lacks a portion of them. Here the sample spans 27,000 or so clones, 82% being singletons. Here the sequenced sample was unsorted PBMCs, taken 2.9 years after starting antiretroviral therapy. All receptors derive from a man aged 50 to 59 with HIV.

This rearrangement joins TRBV19 to TRBJ2-1; D may be TRBD1 (7 bases). The CDR3 totals 12 residues. Germline V CDR1 and CDR2: LNHDA, SQIVND (reference sequence). Trimming removed 3 bases from V and 8 bases from J, with 8 bases in between. As DNA, the CDR3 is TGTGCCAGTAGTATCAGGGGGGATGAGCAGTTCTTC. This sequence encodes CASSIRGDEQFF.

This clone was seen a handful of times. The chain is built from TRBV27 and TRBJ1-5; D gene ambiguous. This CDR3 is built from 12 residues. Trimming pared 7 bases from V and 7 bases from J, leaving 11 bases between. Germline CDR1 reads MNHEY; CDR2 reads SMNVEV (reference sequence). The CDR3 DNA sequence: TGTGCCAGCACCACCGGTGGCCAGCCCCAGCATTTT. Translated, it gives CASTTGGQPQHF.

CDR3 in DNA: TGTGCCAGCAGTGCGGTAACGCACACTGAAGCTTTCTTT. This encodes CASSAVTHTEAFF. The V gene is TRBV28, the J gene TRBJ1-1; D gene uncertain. CDR1 is MDHEN and CDR2 is SYDVKM in the germline V gene. The CDR3 totals 13 residues. Trimming took off 5 bases at V and 3 bases at J, with 10 bases between the two ends.

The chain recombines TRBV28 with TRBJ1-2; D may be TRBD1 (5 bases). Per the germline V gene, CDR1 is MDHEN and CDR2 is SYDVKM. V was shortened by 4 bases and J by 4 bases, with 10 bases between the two germline ends. This CDR3 is 13 amino acids long. DNA for the CDR3: TGTGCCAGCAGTTCCCGGGACGGCTATGGCTACACCTTC. Its translation: CASSSRDGYGYTF.

The rearrangement uses TRBV27 and TRBJ1-6, with a tentative D call TRBD1 (5 bases). Germline lookup yields CDR1 MNHEY and CDR2 SMNVEV (reference sequence). Trimming stripped 5 bases from V and 7 bases from J, with 24 bases between. CDR3 size: 18 residues. CDR3 nucleotides: TGTGCCAGCAGTGAGCTCTATGGACGGACAACCTTCAATTCACCCCTCCACTTT. Translation: CASSELYGRTTFNSPLHF.

V and J are TRBV2 and TRBJ2-2, with TRBD2 identical over 11 bases. This CDR3 is 15 amino acids long. After removal of 6 bases from V and 3 bases from J, the junction contained 3 bases not matched to a gene. From germline, CDR1 is SNHLY and CDR2 FYNNEI. DNA for the CDR3: TGTGCCAGCAGGACTAGCGGGGCCTACACCGGGGAGCTGTTTTTT. Translated, it gives CASRTSGAYTGELFF.

The chain carries TRBV6-5 and TRBJ1-2; 7 bases line up with TRBD1. CDR1 is MNHEY and CDR2 is SVGAGI in the germline V gene. V shed 6 bases and J 7 bases; nucleotides not matched to a gene: 5. CDR3 length equals 12 residues. The CDR3 sequence: CASRVTGPGYTF. For the CDR3, the DNA is TGTGCCAGCAGGGTGACAGGGCCTGGCTACACCTTC.

The chain is built from TRBV2 and TRBJ1-2, with 9 bases identical to TRBD1. V dropped 5 bases and J dropped 5; count of bases not matched to a gene: 3. Germline CDR1 is SNHLY and CDR2 is FYNNEI. The CDR3 length is 13 residues. CDR3: CASSPGQGYGYTF. In nucleotides, the CDR3 is TGTGCCAGCAGTCCGGGACAGGGATATGGCTACACCTTC.